Given below is one T cell receptor (beta chain) in context. Its specificity is unknown. This entry is derived from a study of graft-versus-host responses after intestinal transplantation. Study in general: All recipients were transplanted with multivisceral, liver-intestinal, or isolated intestinal grafts. Each patient got anti-thymocyte globulin induction, then tacrolimus and steroids for around three years.

The repertoire was sequenced with immunoSEQ multiplex PCR; TCRdb's copy has only in-frame clones and lacks some. The table records approximately 90,000 clones, approximately 78% of them present only once. CDR1 is SGHRS and CDR2 is YFSETQ in the germline V gene. J was trimmed by 4 bases and V by 0 bases; bases with no gene match: 0. The CDR3 totals 14 residues. Regarding the study as a whole: Some patients had graft-donor T cell macrochimerism. In their allografts, the ratios of graft-versus-host to host-versus-graft T cell clones were high.

Sequenced here: unstimulated CD4+ T cells sorted from spleen or lymph node cells, sampled before intestinal transplant. The clonotype comes from a human donor who received an intestinal transplant. The J gene is TRBJ2-1, the V gene TRBV5-1; 8 bases are shared with TRBD1. The chain's CDR3 is CASSLGTGYNEQFF. The CDR3 DNA is TGCGCCAGCAGCTTGGGGACAGGGTACAATGAGCAGTTCTTC.